Below are 32 T cell receptor beta chains sequenced from a single sample in a study of cytomegalovirus exposure and HLA in healthy donors. Primers included in the PCR were 60 Vbeta and 13 Jbeta primers. Only in-frame clones appear in the TCRdb table, and some are missing; sequencing was by immunoSEQ multiplex PCR. Of some 190,000 clones listed, 70% to 85% are singletons. Specimen: PBMCs. The source is a man between 40 and 49 years old in good health and CMV-seropositive.

The chain employs TRBV11-2 and TRBJ2-1, with 9 bases identical to TRBD1. There are 17 residues in the CDR3. CDR1 and CDR2 from the germline V gene are SGHAT and FQNNGV. Germline trimming cut 0 bases from V and 3 bases from J; bases unmatched to any gene: 6. The CDR3 here is CASSLEGTGQGYNEQFF. CDR3 nucleotide sequence: TGTGCCAGCAGCTTAGAAGGGACGGGACAGGGCTACAATGAGCAGTTCTTC. Supplemented by reference TRBV11-2 and TRBJ2-1, the full variable domain reads EAGVAQSPRYKIIEKRQSVAFWCNPISGHATLYWYQQILGQGPKLLIQFQNNGVVDDSQLPKDRFSAERLKGVDSTLKIQPAKLEDSAVYLCASSLEGTGQGYNEQFFGPGTRLTVL.

J is TRBJ1-5 and V is TRBV4-1; a possible D gene is TRBD1 (6 bases). V lost 1 base and J 6 bases, leaving 13 bases between the germline ends. This CDR3 comprises 15 residues. From germline, CDR1 is MGHRA and CDR2 YSYEKL. CDR3 DNA: TGCGCCAGCAGCCAAGTTGGGGGCTCGGGTCAGCCCCAGCATTTT. It yields the protein CASSQVGGSGQPQHF.

The CDR3 nucleotides are TGTGCCAGTAGTAAGACAGGGGGCGCAGATTCACCCCTCCACTTT. Encoded protein: CASSKTGGADSPLHF. The V gene is TRBV19, the J gene TRBJ1-6, with 10 positions matching TRBD1. CDR1 LNHDA and CDR2 SQIVND come from the germline V gene (reference sequence). CDR3 length equals 15 residues. Trimming cost V 4 bases and J 8 bases; bases outside gene matches: 5.

Only one count was recorded for this clone. The V call is TRBV27, the J call TRBJ2-5, with a possible D match to TRBD2 (5 bases). The V end was cut by 0 bases, the J end by 4 bases, with 12 bases between. Germline V lookup: CDR1 MNHEY, CDR2 SMNVEV (reference sequence). The CDR3 runs to 15 residues. CDR3 amino acids: CASSLSWRTRETQYF. For the CDR3, the DNA is TGTGCCAGCAGTTTATCGTGGAGGACTCGAGAGACCCAGTACTTC.

This clone was seen once. The chain uses TRBV6-5 and TRBJ2-7; weak D call: TRBD2 (7 bases). Germline CDR1 and CDR2: MNHEY and SVGAGI. This CDR3 region has 15 residues. V lost 3 bases and J 0 bases, leaving 12 bases between the germline ends. CDR3 DNA: TGTGCCAGCAGTTATGGGGGGGCTAGCTCCTACGAGCAGTACTTC. This gives the protein CASSYGGASSYEQYF.

J is TRBJ1-1 and V is TRBV5-1; D not certain. There are 14 residues in the CDR3. V was clipped by 0 bases and J by 2 bases, with 8 bases between them. CDR1 is SGHRS, CDR2 YFSETQ, per germline. CDR3 coding DNA: TGCGCCAGCAGCTTGGCCGCGGGAAACACTGAAGCTTTCTTT. Translated: CASSLAAGNTEAFF. Looking up the rest from reference TRBV5-1 and TRBJ1-1 gives the full variable domain: KAGVTQTPRYLIKTRGQQVTLSCSPISGHRSVSWYQQTPGQGLQFLFEYFSETQRNKGNFPGRFSGRQFSNSRSEMNVSTLELGDSALYLCASSLAAGNTEAFFGQGTRLTVV.

This clone occurred once. A much larger clone sits a single nucleotide away, making a read error possible. The chain carries TRBV6-5 and TRBJ2-5; 10 bases agree with TRBD1. The end of the DNA is better explained by TRBJ2-7, so the J call may be wrong. The CDR3 is 13 residues long. Germline lookup yields CDR1 MNHEY and CDR2 SVGAGI. The CDR3 reads CASSRDRGYEQYF. CDR3 bases: TGTGCCAGCAGCCGGGACAGGGGTTACGAGCAGTACTTC.

The sample holds one count of this clone. The chain recombines TRBV4-1 with TRBJ2-7, with 9 bases matching TRBD1. V lost 2 bases, J lost 7 bases, and 21 bases stayed unmatched. Germline V gene sequence: CDR1 MGHRA, CDR2 YSYEKL. This CDR3 is 19 amino acids long. The CDR3 here is CASSQHSRWPRTGEEEQYF. In nucleotides, the CDR3 is TGCGCCAGCAGCCAACACTCAAGATGGCCCCGGACAGGGGAGGAAGAGCAGTACTTC.

The chain employs TRBV4-2 and TRBJ2-1, with 9 bases matching TRBD2. Germline V gene lookup returns CDR1 LGHNA and CDR2 YNFKEQ. V shed 3 bases, J shed 5 bases, and the junction held 8 bases outside the gene matches. The CDR3 loop spans 16 amino acids. The chain's CDR3 is CASSQAIGTSNNEQFF. CDR3 nucleotide sequence: TGTGCCAGCAGCCAGGCCATCGGGACTAGCAACAATGAGCAGTTCTTC.

This sequence joins TRBV5-1 and TRBJ2-1; D unclear. This CDR3 comprises 13 residues. Germline assignment: CDR1 SGHRS and CDR2 YFSETQ. The V end lost 0 bases, the J end lost 8 bases, and 9 bases lay between the germline ends. This CDR3 is CASSLVSTYEQFF. CDR3 DNA: TGCGCCAGCAGCTTGGTAAGCACCTATGAGCAGTTCTTC.

The genes are TRBV4-1 and TRBJ2-7, with 12 positions matching TRBD2. The CDR3 loop spans 15 amino acids. Germline CDR1 is MGHRA and CDR2 is YSYEKL. Trimming at V came to 5 bases and at J to 2 bases, leaving 4 bases not matched to a gene. This CDR3 reads CASSSGLAGTYEQYF. CDR3 coding DNA: TGCGCCAGCAGCTCAGGACTAGCGGGAACCTACGAGCAGTACTTC.

V usage is TRBV29-1 and J usage is TRBJ2-5, with TRBD1 matching 7 bases. Germline V gene sequence: CDR1 SQVTM, CDR2 ANQGSEA. The CDR3 is 13 residues long. J gave up 1 base and V 6 bases, and 5 bases lay outside the gene matches. The CDR3: CSVKNRGQETQYF. In DNA form, the CDR3 reads TGCAGCGTGAAAAACAGGGGCCAAGAGACCCAGTACTTC.

This clone has just a few counts. This chain links TRBV10-3 with TRBJ1-1; D perhaps matches TRBD1 (6 bases). V was clipped by 6 bases and J by 0 bases, with 11 bases between them. Germline V gene data show CDR1 as ENHRY and CDR2 as SYGVKD. The CDR3 runs to 14 residues. CDR3 in DNA: TGTGCCATCAGCCCCAGGGGAATGAACACTGAAGCTTTCTTT. It specifies CAISPRGMNTEAFF.

This clone was detected only a few times. The rearrangement links TRBV29-1 to TRBJ1-1; no clear D gene. The CDR3 covers 12 residues. The V gene's germline CDR1 is SQVTM and CDR2 ANQGSEA. Trimming removed 6 bases from V and 5 bases from J, with 13 bases in between. CDR3 DNA sequence: TGCAGCGTCCTTTTGGGCGGGACTGAAGCTTTCTTT. Residues: CSVLLGGTEAFF.

Turning to this clone: A read error may account for a junction end that differs from germline. Other nucleotide sequences in the sample specify the same CDR3. The rearrangement uses TRBV7-9 and TRBJ2-7; a weak D match, TRBD2 (6 bases). The length of the CDR3 is 14 residues. Germline V gene lookup returns CDR1 SEHNR and CDR2 FQNEAQ (reference sequence). CDR3 DNA: TGTGCCAGCAGCTTTGACGGGAGCGCGTACGAGCAATACTTC. Translated: CASSFDGSAYEQYF.

The J gene is TRBJ2-2, the V gene TRBV5-4; 8 bases align to TRBD2. CDR1 is SGHNT and CDR2 is YYREEE in the germline V gene (reference sequence). The junction had 9 bases not matched to a gene; V was cut back by 6 bases and J by 2 bases. CDR3 size: 16 residues. The CDR3 DNA reads TGTGCCAGCAAAAATGAAGCGGGGGCCAACACCGGGGAGCTGTTTTTT. The encoded protein is CASKNEAGANTGELFF.

The table lists this clone with a count of one. The gene calls are TRBV29-1 and TRBJ1-2, with D possibly matching TRBD1 (6 bases). Trimming took off 7 bases at V and 5 bases at J, with 14 bases between the two ends. Germline CDR1 and CDR2: SQVTM and ANQGSEA. CDR3 length equals 12 residues. The CDR3 loop is CSAPRGQYGYTF. CDR3 DNA: TGCAGCGCCCCAAGAGGACAGTATGGCTACACCTTC.

Notes on this clone: The germline gene is not matched at one end of the junction; a read error may be the cause. V gene TRBV10-3 combines with J gene TRBJ1-2; TRBD1 is a possible D gene (6 bases). The CDR3 runs to 11 residues. Germline V CDR1 and CDR2: ENHRY, SYGVKD. CDR3 sequence reads: CASSERGGYTF. In DNA form, the CDR3 reads TGTGCCAGCAGTGAAAGGGGGGGCTACACCTTC.

This rearrangement joins TRBV11-2 to TRBJ1-4, with 7 bases fitting TRBD1. From germline, CDR1 is SGHAT and CDR2 FQNNGV. This CDR3 spans 18 amino acids. V lost 6 bases, J lost 0 bases, and 13 bases stayed unmatched. This CDR3 is CASSRGDRDVATNEKLFF. The CDR3, as DNA: TGTGCCAGCAGTCGGGGCGACAGGGACGTTGCAACTAATGAAAAACTGTTTTTT.

The rearrangement joins TRBV5-1 to TRBJ2-1, with no clear D. Germline assignment: CDR1 SGHRS and CDR2 YFSETQ. This CDR3 region has 16 residues. Between the trimmed V and J ends, which lost 0 bases and 3 bases, there was a span of 13 bases. The CDR3 here is CASSLAGQVSYNEQFF. The CDR3 nucleotides are TGCGCCAGCAGCTTGGCCGGCCAGGTTAGCTACAATGAGCAGTTCTTC.

A word on this clone: One junction end disagrees with the germline gene, perhaps due to a read error. V and J are TRBV7-9 and TRBJ1-4; 7 nucleotides agree with TRBD1. From germline, CDR1 is SEHNR and CDR2 FQNEAQ (reference sequence). This CDR3 region has 15 residues. DNA of the CDR3: TGTGCCAGCAGCCCAGGGGGGATTGGGGGTGAAAAGCTGTTTTTT. Protein product: CASSPGGIGGEKLFF.

This rearrangement joins TRBV2 to TRBJ2-1; 7 bases align to TRBD2. With V trimmed by 5 bases and J by 2 bases, 6 bases remained unmatched. Germline CDR1 SNHLY, CDR2 FYNNEI. The CDR3 loop spans 15 amino acids. The CDR3 coding sequence is TGTGCCAGCAGTCTAGCGGACAAACCCTACAATGAGCAGTTCTTC. This sequence encodes CASSLADKPYNEQFF.

V gene TRBV7-2 combines with J gene TRBJ1-3, with TRBD1 matching over 8 bases. Germline CDR1 SGHTA, CDR2 FQGNSA. CDR3 length: 16 amino acids. The trim removed 2 bases at V and 0 bases at J, leaving 3 bases unmatched. The CDR3 DNA follows: TGTGCCAGCAGCTTACCAGGGGGCCTCTCTGGAAACACCATATATTTT. This sequence encodes CASSLPGGLSGNTIYF.

The chain combines TRBV19 with TRBJ2-3; TRBD2 matches 14 bases. In germline, CDR1 is LNHDA, CDR2 SQIVND (reference sequence). There are 16 residues in the CDR3. Unmatched junction bases numbered 11, after V lost 7 bases and J lost 8 bases. This CDR3 is CASMKRLAGGPPTQYF. The CDR3 DNA sequence: TGTGCCAGTATGAAGAGACTAGCGGGAGGGCCTCCTACGCAGTATTTT.

CDR3 sequence: CSAIDRGAYEQYF. The CDR3 nucleotides read TGCAGCGCCATCGACAGGGGAGCCTACGAGCAGTACTTC. J is TRBJ2-7 and V is TRBV29-1, with TRBD1 matching over 8 bases. The CDR3 runs 13 residues. Germline CDR1 is SQVTM and CDR2 is ANQGSEA. The junction had 7 bases not matched to a gene; V was cut back by 7 bases and J by 2 bases.

This CDR3 reads CASSERAGINQPQHF. For the CDR3, the DNA is TGCGCCAGCAGTGAGCGGGCAGGGATCAATCAGCCCCAGCATTTT. The V call is TRBV10-1, the J call TRBJ1-5; TRBD1 might be the D (5 bases). The CDR3 runs to 15 residues. V was pared by 2 bases and J by 3 bases, with 11 bases between. CDR1 and CDR2 from the germline V gene are WNHNN and SYGVQD (reference sequence).

V and J are TRBV5-5 and TRBJ2-3, with TRBD2 matching over 10 bases. V dropped 4 bases and J dropped 5; count of bases not matched to a gene: 10. The germline CDR1 and CDR2 sequences are SGHKS and YYEKEE (reference sequence). This CDR3 is built from 16 residues. This CDR3 is CASSRGLAGVLDTQYF. The CDR3, as DNA: TGTGCCAGCAGCCGGGGGCTAGCGGGAGTTTTAGATACGCAGTATTTT.

The chain couples TRBV5-1 to TRBJ1-2; D is unresolved. The V end lost 1 base, the J end lost 4 bases, and 11 bases lay between the germline ends. The CDR3 loop spans 14 amino acids. CDR1 is SGHRS, CDR2 YFSETQ, per germline. The chain's CDR3 is CASSLTDPRYGYTF. Written as DNA, the CDR3 is TGCGCCAGCAGCTTGACAGATCCTCGCTATGGCTACACCTTC.

This chain links TRBV19 with TRBJ1-5, with D maybe TRBD1 (6 bases). This CDR3 has 14 residues. Germline assignment: CDR1 LNHDA and CDR2 SQIVND (reference sequence). Trimming took 7 bases from V and 2 from J, leaving 12 bases between them. Here the CDR3 DNA reads TGTGCCAGTATTCGGACAGTCGGCAATCAGCCCCAGCATTTT. Protein sequence: CASIRTVGNQPQHF. The whole variable domain, remainder taken from reference TRBV19 and TRBJ1-5, is DGGITQSPKYLFRKEGQNVTLSCEQNLNHDAMYWYRQDPGQGLRLIYYSQIVNDFQKGDIAEGYSVSREKKESFPLTVTSAQKNPTAFYLCASIRTVGNQPQHFGDGTRLSIL.

This clone was seen a single time. At one end, the junction sequence differs from germline, possibly due to a read error. The gene calls are TRBV10-3 and TRBJ1-1; D is ambiguous. The CDR3 length is 14 residues. Germline V gives CDR1 ENHRY, CDR2 SYGVKD. The CDR3 sequence is CASSYLGGNTEAFF. The CDR3 nucleotides are TGTGCCAGCAGTTACCTGGGAGGGAACACTGAAGCTTTCTTT.

Turning to this clone: The sample has other DNA sequences that encode this CDR3 too. The V and J genes are TRBV20-1 and TRBJ1-2; the D is unclear. The germline V gene has CDR1 DFQATT and CDR2 SNEGSKA (reference sequence). There are 11 residues in the CDR3. V was shortened by 3 bases and J by 5 bases, with 7 bases between the two germline ends. The CDR3 here is CSARSSYGYTF. The CDR3 nucleotides read TGCAGTGCTAGGTCCTCGTATGGCTACACCTTC.

The V and J genes are TRBV12-5 and TRBJ2-1, with 13 bases aligning to TRBD2. The germline V gene has CDR1 LGHNT and CDR2 FRNRAP. The CDR3 has 19 residues. Trimming removed 3 bases from V and 6 bases from J; junction bases left unmatched: 14. CDR3 DNA: TGTGCTAGTGGTTTTCGGACTAGCGGGGGCCCCTACCTAGGCAATGAGCAGTTCTTC. Its translation: CASGFRTSGGPYLGNEQFF.